This entry features one T cell receptor (beta chain) sequence. The antigen is undetermined. This sample was included in a study of cytomegalovirus exposure and HLA in healthy donors. Across the whole study: Out of 180 million or so T cells, an earlier analysis found 117 million unique TCR beta sequences in total.

The study ran its PCR with 60 Vbeta and 13 Jbeta primers. Sequenced by immunoSEQ multiplex PCR; TCRdb stores in-frame clones only, minus some. Of about 120,000 clones in the sample, over 60% are singletons; the top ten hold roughly 3%. The study's findings and limits: A list of 164 TCR beta chains associated with cytomegalovirus was given. In presence/absence analyses, roughly uniform sequencing depth across donors was assumed. A later analysis reportedly identified an Asian-associated ancestry cluster as carrying fewer N-insertions than the roughly 700-donor mean.

The clonotype was recovered from a female donor in good health and CMV-seronegative. Sequenced sample: PBMCs.

CDR3 sequence reads: CASSIWGQGIGVSGSAQHF. CDR3 sequence (DNA): TGTGCCAGTAGTATTTGGGGACAGGGAATCGGGGTATCAGGATCAGCCCAGCATTTT. The rearrangement joins TRBV19 to TRBJ1-5; 9 bases are shared with TRBD1. Germline V lookup: CDR1 LNHDA, CDR2 SQIVND (reference sequence). There are 19 residues in the CDR3. V dropped 3 bases and J dropped 11; count of bases not matched to a gene: 23.